This TCR beta chain was found in a study of T cells after somatic rescue of genetic block. Repertoires were generated with immunoSEQ multiplex PCR, while TCRdb's copy carries only in-frame clones and drops some. The sample contains around 57,000 clones, approximately 96% of which appear only once. Looked up from germline, CDR1 is LGHNA and CDR2 is YNFKEQ. This CDR3 spans 11 amino acids. With 1 base clipped from V and 10 bases from J, the junction kept 0 bases outside the gene matches. The sequence was collected from a child under two years old. The chain uses TRBV4-2 and TRBJ1-1; 7 bases line up with TRBD1. The sequenced sample was peripheral blood mononuclear cells (PBMCs). CDR3 bases: TGTGCCAGCAGCCAAGGGACAGGAGCTTTCTTT. Its translation is CASSQGTGAFF.